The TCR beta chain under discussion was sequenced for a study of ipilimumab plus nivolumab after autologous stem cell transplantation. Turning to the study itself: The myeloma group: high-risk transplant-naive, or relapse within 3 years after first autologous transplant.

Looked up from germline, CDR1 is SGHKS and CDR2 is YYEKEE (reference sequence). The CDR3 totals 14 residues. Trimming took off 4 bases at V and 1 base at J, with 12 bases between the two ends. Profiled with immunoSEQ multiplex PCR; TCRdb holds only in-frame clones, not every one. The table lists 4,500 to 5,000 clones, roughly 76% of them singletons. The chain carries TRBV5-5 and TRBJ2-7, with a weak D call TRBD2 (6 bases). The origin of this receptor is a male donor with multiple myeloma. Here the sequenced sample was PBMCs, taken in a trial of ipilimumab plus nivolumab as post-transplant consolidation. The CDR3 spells CASSLVGRSYEQYF. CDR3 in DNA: TGTGCCAGCAGCCTCGTGGGGAGGTCCTACGAGCAGTACTTC.